This T cell receptor beta chain was captured in a study of radiation and T cells in renal cell carcinoma. Study as a whole: Nephrectomy followed 15 Gy stereotactic body radiation by 4 weeks.

The time point here: blood 2 weeks post-SBRT. Treatment described: 15 Gy SBRT to primary tumor, nephrectomy 4 weeks later. Blood was sampled at baseline, 2 weeks and 4 weeks after SBRT. The patient's renal cell carcinoma had clear cell pathology. There are a few counts of this clone. V was cut by 7 bases and J by 3 bases, with 25 bases left in between. The CDR3 totals 17 residues. The germline V gene encodes CDR1 SEHNR and CDR2 FQNEAQ (reference sequence). Sequencing used immunoSEQ multiplex PCR; TCRdb keeps in-frame clones, though not all of them. This sample has roughly 120,000 clones, with approximately 80% found just once.

The input for sequencing was blood, taken from a patient whose treatment included radiotherapy and nephrectomy. The sequence was collected from a woman aged 55-69 years with renal cell carcinoma. The genes are TRBV7-9 and TRBJ2-7; TRBD2 is a possible D gene (6 bases). CDR3 in DNA: TGTGCCAGCACGCGCATCAGCTCGGACTACGAGAACTACGAGCAGTACTTC. Amino acids: CASTRISSDYENYEQYF.